Sequencing of this TCR beta chain was carried out in a study of shared clonotypes between healthy human individuals. This clone was detected only once. TCRdb's table, derived via immunoSEQ multiplex PCR, lists solely in-frame clones and lacks some. The sample lists just over 2,000,000 clones; about 95% were seen once. This CDR3 has 14 amino acids. The germline CDR1 and CDR2 sequences are SGHAT and FQNNGV. V lost 6 bases and J lost 6; bases outside the gene matches: 10. The sample was naive CD4+ T cells sorted from blood. Stated subset: CD45RA+ positively selected. This chain links TRBV11-2 with TRBJ2-7, with 8 bases that match TRBD1. The sequence was obtained from a young man in good health. The CDR3 DNA follows: TGTGCCAGCAGAAGTTCCGGGACAGGAGGCGAGCAGTACTTC. Translating it yields CASRSSGTGGEQYF.